This T cell receptor beta chain is drawn from a study of blood T cell repertoires in COVID-19. Study at large: Samples taken during acute and convalescent COVID-19 were collected in the United States, Italy and Spain. The cDNA or gDNA used as material had been derived from T cells, B-cell-depleted T cells, or PBMCs.

V shed 1 base and J shed 0 bases, with 17 bases lying between them. This CDR3 contains 18 residues. CDR1 is SGHTA and CDR2 is FQGNSA in the germline V gene. Authors' processing steps: By means of reference gene primer amplification, nucleated cell counts were estimated. Clones were read by immunoSEQ multiplex PCR, and TCRdb kept only the in-frame ones, dropping some. V, J and clone size were drawn from that table, and D and trimming were deduced from the DNA. The sample has some 270,000 clones, 84% seen once. This clone was recorded only once. The origin of this receptor is a woman aged 40 to 55 who had recovered from COVID-19. The V and J genes are TRBV7-2 and TRBJ2-3; TRBD2 might be the D (5 bases). The material sequenced was peripheral blood. CDR3 region: CASSLGLLARSSTDTQYF. CDR3 in DNA: TGTGCCAGCAGCTTAGGCTTGCTAGCTCGTTCTAGCACAGATACGCAGTATTTT.